What follows are 12 T cell receptor beta chains derived from one specimen sequenced in a study of T-cell memory formation after mild COVID-19 (dated by TCRdb to about 2021). Receptors were amplified or captured by 5' RACE. Sequenced using an Illumina NovaSeq 6000. Through fastp at Q25 and MiXCR, TCRdb rebuilt clones from the public reads, retaining in-frame beta chains. Each record represents a unique CDR3 protein, reported with the most common genes and DNA among its rows. Within this sample are 280,000 or so distinct CDR3 sequences, with about a sixth of them counted one time only. The leading ten clones occupy about 21% of the sample. The sequenced sample was PBMCs or a T cell subset sorted from them (not recorded which). Source of these receptors: a young man who had mild COVID-19 (a few samples of this study predate the infection). The sample titles of this study are shuffled in the database, so cell type and time point are left out; the donor was told from shared clones.

In this sample, this clonotype turned up a few times. V is TRBV5-1 and J is TRBJ2-7, with TRBD1 as a possible D gene (6 bases). This CDR3 has 15 amino acids. The V end was cut by 2 bases, the J end by 0 bases, with 12 bases between. Germline values: CDR1 SGHRS, CDR2 YFSETQ. CDR3: CASSFAETGSYEQYF. Here the CDR3 DNA reads TGCGCCAGCAGCTTCGCGGAGACAGGCTCCTACGAGCAGTACTTC.

This clonotype appeared a few times. The rearrangement links TRBV18 to TRBJ2-7; perhaps D is TRBD1 or TRBD2 (5 bases each). V lost 6 bases, J lost 0 bases, and 15 bases lay in between. The CDR3 runs 15 residues. The V gene's germline CDR1 is KGHSH and CDR2 LQKENI. The chain's CDR3 is CASSLLRGSSYEQYF. CDR3 DNA sequence: TGTGCCAGCTCCCTCTTGAGGGGAAGCTCCTACGAGCAGTACTTC.

The chain is built from TRBV5-1 and TRBJ2-7; D not resolved. This CDR3 region has 15 residues. Trimming removed 0 bases at V and 2 bases at J, with 12 bases between. Germline V lookup: CDR1 SGHRS, CDR2 YFSETQ. This chain's CDR3 is CASSLAPGLTYEQYV. For the CDR3, the DNA is TGCGCCAGCAGCTTGGCCCCAGGCCTTACCTACGAGCAGTACGTC.

This chain joins TRBV2 and TRBJ2-7; TRBD2 aligns across 8 bases. The ends lost 1 base at V and 4 bases at J; junction bases unmatched: 6. The V gene's germline CDR1 is SNHLY and CDR2 FYNNEI. The CDR3 loop spans 15 amino acids. The CDR3 DNA reads as TGTGCCAGCAGTGAAGGGTTAGCGGGGACTTACGAGCAGTACGTC. Its protein is CASSEGLAGTYEQYV.

This clonotype has just a few counts. The J gene is TRBJ2-1, the V gene TRBV4-3; no reliable D call. The CDR3 loop spans 11 amino acids. V lost 3 bases and J lost 7, with 4 bases in between. Germline V CDR1 and CDR2: LGHNA, YSLEER. The CDR3 coding sequence is TGCGCCAGCAGCCAGAGGAATGAGCAGTTCTTC. This sequence encodes CASSQRNEQFF.

Points on this clonotype: A much more abundant neighbour one base away suggests this may be a read error. This chain joins TRBV7-9 and TRBJ2-3; D is unresolved. CDR3 length: 11 residues. In germline, CDR1 is SEHNR, CDR2 FQNEAQ (reference sequence). CDR3: CTSSEGDTQYF. CDR3 nucleotide sequence: TGTACCAGCAGCGAAGGAGATACGCAGTATTTT.

This clonotype has a handful of counts. The chain couples TRBV15 to TRBJ2-3; possible D gene TRBD2, 6 bases. The CDR3 is 14 amino acids. The germline gives CDR1 LNHNV, CDR2 YYDKDF (reference sequence). Between the trimmed V and J ends, which lost 1 base and 4 bases, there was a span of 9 bases. CDR3 loop: CATSRAGDADTQYF. The DNA for the CDR3 is TGTGCCACCAGCAGAGCGGGGGATGCAGATACGCAGTATTTT.

V is TRBV12-3 or TRBV12-4 and J is TRBJ2-3, with TRBD1 matching over 12 bases. The J segment lost 1 base and the V segment lost 7 bases, leaving 9 bases of the junction unmatched. The CDR3 extends over 17 amino acids. The CDR3, as DNA: TGTGCCAGCATGACGGGACAGGGGGCTTATGGCACAGATACGCAGTATTTT. Protein: CASMTGQGAYGTDTQYF.

This chain connects TRBV12-3 or TRBV12-4 to TRBJ1-6; TRBD1 matches 10 bases. CDR3 size: 15 residues. V lost 4 bases, J lost 9 bases, and 6 bases stayed unmatched. CDR3 region: CASSSSGTGVSPLHF. DNA of the CDR3: TGTGCCAGCAGTTCCTCCGGGACAGGGGTTTCACCCCTCCACTTT.

The J gene is TRBJ2-7, the V gene TRBV11-2; D unresolved. The V and J ends lost 1 base and 5 bases respectively, with 6 bases between them. The CDR3 loop spans 12 amino acids. The germline V gene has CDR1 SGHAT and CDR2 FQNNGV. In nucleotides, the CDR3 is TGTGCCAGCAGCTTAGCAGTTCACGAGCAGTACGTC. It is translated as CASSLAVHEQYV.

This clonotype occurred a few times. The chain recombines TRBV7-2 with TRBJ2-3; D remains ambiguous. The CDR3 contains 15 residues. Germline V gives CDR1 SGHTA, CDR2 FQGNSA. V dropped 0 bases and J dropped 2 bases, with 9 bases sitting between them. The chain's CDR3 is CASSLAYSYTDTQYF. In DNA form, the CDR3 reads TGTGCCAGCAGCTTAGCGTACAGCTACACAGATACGCAGTATTTT.

This chain links TRBV7-9 with TRBJ2-3, with 7 bases aligning to TRBD2. V shed 0 bases, J shed 0 bases, and the junction held 6 bases outside the gene matches. The length of the CDR3 is 17 residues. Germline loops: CDR1 SEHNR, CDR2 FQNEAQ (reference sequence). This CDR3 is CASSLAEAGPSTDTQYF. Written as DNA, the CDR3 is TGTGCCAGCAGCTTAGCGGAAGCGGGGCCTAGCACAGATACGCAGTATTTT.